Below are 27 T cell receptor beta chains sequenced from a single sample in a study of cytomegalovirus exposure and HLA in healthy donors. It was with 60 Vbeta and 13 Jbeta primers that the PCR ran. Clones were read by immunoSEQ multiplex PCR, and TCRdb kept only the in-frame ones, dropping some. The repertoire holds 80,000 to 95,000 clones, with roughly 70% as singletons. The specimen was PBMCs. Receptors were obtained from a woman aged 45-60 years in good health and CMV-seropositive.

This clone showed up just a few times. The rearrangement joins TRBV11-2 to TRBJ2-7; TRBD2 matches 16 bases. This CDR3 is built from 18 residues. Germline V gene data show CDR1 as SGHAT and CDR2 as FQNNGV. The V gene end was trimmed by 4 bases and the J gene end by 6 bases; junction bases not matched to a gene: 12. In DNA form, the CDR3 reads TGTGCCAGCAGCTCCGGGACAGGGGGACTAGCGGGAGGGTCCGAGCAGTACTTC. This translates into CASSSGTGGLAGGSEQYF.

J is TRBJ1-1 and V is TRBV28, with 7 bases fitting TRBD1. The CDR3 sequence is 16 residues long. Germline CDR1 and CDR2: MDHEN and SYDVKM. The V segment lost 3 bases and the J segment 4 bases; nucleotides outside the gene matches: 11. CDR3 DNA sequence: TGTGCCAGCAGTTTGGATGGACTGGGACAGCCCACTGAAGCTTTCTTT. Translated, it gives CASSLDGLGQPTEAFF.

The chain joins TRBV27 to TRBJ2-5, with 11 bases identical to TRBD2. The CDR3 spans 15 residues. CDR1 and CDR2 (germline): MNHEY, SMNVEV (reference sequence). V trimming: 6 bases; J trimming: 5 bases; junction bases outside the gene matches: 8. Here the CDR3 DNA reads TGTGCCAGCAGAGGACTAGCGGGTTATAAGGAGACCCAGTACTTC. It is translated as CASRGLAGYKETQYF.

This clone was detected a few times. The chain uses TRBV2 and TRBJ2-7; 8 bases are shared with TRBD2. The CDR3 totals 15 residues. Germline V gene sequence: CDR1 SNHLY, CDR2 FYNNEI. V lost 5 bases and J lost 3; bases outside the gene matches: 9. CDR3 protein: CASSLPGLDDYEQYF. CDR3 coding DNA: TGTGCCAGCAGTCTTCCGGGACTAGACGACTACGAGCAGTACTTC.

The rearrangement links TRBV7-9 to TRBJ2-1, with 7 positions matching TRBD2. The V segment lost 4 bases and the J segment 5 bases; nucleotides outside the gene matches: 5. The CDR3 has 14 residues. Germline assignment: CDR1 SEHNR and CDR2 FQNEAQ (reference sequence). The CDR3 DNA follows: TGTGCCAGCAGCTCCCCGGGACTACACAATGAGCAGTTCTTC. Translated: CASSSPGLHNEQFF.

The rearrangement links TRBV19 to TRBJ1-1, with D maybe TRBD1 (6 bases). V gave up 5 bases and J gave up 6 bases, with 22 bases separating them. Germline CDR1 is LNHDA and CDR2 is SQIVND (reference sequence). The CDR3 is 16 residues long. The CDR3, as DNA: TGTGCCAGTAGTTGGCAGGGGCTGGGGAACGAGGCTGAAGCTTTCTTT. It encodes CASSWQGLGNEAEAFF.

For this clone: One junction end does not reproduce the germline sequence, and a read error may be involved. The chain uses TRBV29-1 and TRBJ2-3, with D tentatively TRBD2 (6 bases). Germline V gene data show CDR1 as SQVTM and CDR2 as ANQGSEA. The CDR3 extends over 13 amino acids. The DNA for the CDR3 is TGCAGCGTGGAAGGGAGGAGCACAGATACGCAGTATTTT. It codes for CSVEGRSTDTQYF.

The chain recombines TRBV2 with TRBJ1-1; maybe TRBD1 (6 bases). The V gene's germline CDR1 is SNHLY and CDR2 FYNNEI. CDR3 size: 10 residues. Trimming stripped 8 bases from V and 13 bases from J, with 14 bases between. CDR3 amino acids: CASLGQSVFF. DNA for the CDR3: TGTGCCAGCCTCGGACAGAGCGTTTTCTTT.

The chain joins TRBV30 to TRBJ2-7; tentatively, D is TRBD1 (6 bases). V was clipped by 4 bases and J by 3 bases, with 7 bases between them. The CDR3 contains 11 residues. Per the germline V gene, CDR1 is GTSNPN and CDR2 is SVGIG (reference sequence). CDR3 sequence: CAWKGGYEQYF. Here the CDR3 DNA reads TGTGCCTGGAAAGGGGGCTACGAGCAGTACTTC.

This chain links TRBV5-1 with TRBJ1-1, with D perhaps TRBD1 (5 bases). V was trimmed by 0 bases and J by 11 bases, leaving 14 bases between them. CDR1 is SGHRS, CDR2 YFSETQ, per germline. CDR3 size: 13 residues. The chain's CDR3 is CASSLAWGRAAFF. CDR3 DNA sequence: TGCGCCAGCAGCTTGGCATGGGGCAGGGCCGCTTTCTTT. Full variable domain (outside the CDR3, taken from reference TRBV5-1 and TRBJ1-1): KAGVTQTPRYLIKTRGQQVTLSCSPISGHRSVSWYQQTPGQGLQFLFEYFSETQRNKGNFPGRFSGRQFSNSRSEMNVSTLELGDSALYLCASSLAWGRAAFFGQGTRLTVV.

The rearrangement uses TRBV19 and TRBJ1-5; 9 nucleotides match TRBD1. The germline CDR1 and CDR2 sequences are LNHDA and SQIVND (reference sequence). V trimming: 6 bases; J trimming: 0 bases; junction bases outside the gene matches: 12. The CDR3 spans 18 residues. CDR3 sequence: CASSPKGQGLYSNQPQHF. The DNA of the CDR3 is TGTGCCAGTAGCCCGAAGGGACAGGGATTATATAGCAATCAGCCCCAGCATTTT.

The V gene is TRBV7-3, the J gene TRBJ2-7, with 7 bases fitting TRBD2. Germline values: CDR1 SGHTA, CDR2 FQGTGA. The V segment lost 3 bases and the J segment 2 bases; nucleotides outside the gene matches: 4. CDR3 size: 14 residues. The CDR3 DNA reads TGTGCCAGCAGCTTGATAGCGGGTACCTACGAGCAGTACTTC. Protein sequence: CASSLIAGTYEQYF.

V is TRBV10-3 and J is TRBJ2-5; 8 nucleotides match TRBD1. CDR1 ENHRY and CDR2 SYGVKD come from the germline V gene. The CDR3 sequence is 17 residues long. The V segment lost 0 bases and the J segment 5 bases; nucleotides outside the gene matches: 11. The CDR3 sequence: CAISESGAGGGRETQYF. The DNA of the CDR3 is TGTGCCATCAGTGAGTCAGGAGCAGGGGGCGGACGGGAGACCCAGTACTTC.

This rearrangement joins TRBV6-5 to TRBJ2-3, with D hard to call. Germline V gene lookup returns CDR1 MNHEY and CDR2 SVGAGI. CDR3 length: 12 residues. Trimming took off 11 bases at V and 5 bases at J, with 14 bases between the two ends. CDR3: CASSLGGDTQYF. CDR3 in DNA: TGTGCCTCGTCTCTTGGCGGAGATACGCAGTATTTT.

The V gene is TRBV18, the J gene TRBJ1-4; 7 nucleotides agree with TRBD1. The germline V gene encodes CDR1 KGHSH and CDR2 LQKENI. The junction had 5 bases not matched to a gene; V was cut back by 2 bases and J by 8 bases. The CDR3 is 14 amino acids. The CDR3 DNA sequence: TGTGCCAGCTCACCATCAGGGGGTGAAGAAAAACTGTTTTTT. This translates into CASSPSGGEEKLFF.

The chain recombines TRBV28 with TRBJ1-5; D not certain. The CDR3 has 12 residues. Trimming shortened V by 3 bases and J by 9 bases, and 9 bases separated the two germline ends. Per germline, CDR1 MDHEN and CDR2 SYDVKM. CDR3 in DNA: TGTGCCAGCAGTTTGTGGGCAGCGCCCCAGCATTTT. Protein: CASSLWAAPQHF.

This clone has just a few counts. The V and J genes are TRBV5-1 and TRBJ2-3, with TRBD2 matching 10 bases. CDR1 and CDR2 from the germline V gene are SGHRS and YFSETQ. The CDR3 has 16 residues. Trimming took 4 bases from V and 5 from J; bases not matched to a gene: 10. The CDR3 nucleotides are TGCGCCAGCAGCCCGTCAGCGGGAGGGCCACGAGATACGCAGTATTTT. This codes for CASSPSAGGPRDTQYF. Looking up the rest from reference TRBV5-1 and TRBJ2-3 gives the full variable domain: KAGVTQTPRYLIKTRGQQVTLSCSPISGHRSVSWYQQTPGQGLQFLFEYFSETQRNKGNFPGRFSGRQFSNSRSEMNVSTLELGDSALYLCASSPSAGGPRDTQYFGPGTRLTVL.

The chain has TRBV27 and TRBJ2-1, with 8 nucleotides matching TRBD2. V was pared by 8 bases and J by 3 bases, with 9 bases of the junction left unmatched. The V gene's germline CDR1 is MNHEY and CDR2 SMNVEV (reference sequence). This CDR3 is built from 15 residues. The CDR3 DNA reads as TGTGCCAGCGGCTACGGGGGGGGGATCTACAATGAGCAGTTCTTC. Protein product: CASGYGGGIYNEQFF.

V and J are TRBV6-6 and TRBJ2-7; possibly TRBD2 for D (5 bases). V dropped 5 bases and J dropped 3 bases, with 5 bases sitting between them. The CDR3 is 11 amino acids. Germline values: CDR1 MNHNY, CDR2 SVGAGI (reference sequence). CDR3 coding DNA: TGTGCCAGCAGTACTAGCTACGAGCAGTACTTC. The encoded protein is CASSTSYEQYF.

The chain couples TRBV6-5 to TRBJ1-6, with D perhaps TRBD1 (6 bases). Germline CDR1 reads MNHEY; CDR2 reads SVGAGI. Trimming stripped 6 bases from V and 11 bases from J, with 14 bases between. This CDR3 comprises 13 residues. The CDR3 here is CASSTGQATPLHF. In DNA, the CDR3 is TGTGCCAGCAGCACAGGGCAGGCGACACCCCTCCACTTT.

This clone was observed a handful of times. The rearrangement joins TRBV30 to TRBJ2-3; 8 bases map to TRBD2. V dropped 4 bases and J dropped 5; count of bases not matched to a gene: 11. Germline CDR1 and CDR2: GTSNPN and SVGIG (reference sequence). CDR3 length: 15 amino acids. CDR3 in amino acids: CAWTHRLAGGDTQYF. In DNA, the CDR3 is TGTGCCTGGACGCATCGGCTAGCGGGCGGAGATACGCAGTATTTT.

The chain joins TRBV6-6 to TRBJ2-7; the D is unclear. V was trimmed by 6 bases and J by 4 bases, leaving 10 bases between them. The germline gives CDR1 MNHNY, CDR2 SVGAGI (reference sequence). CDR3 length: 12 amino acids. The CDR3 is CASSPSRYEQYF. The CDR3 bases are TGTGCCAGCAGCCCTAGTAGGTACGAGCAGTACTTC.

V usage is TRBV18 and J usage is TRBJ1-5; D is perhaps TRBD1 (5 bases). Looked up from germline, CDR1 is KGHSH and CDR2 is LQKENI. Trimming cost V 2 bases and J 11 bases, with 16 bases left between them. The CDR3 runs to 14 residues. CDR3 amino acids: CASSPETAVATQHF. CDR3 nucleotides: TGTGCCAGCTCACCAGAGACAGCCGTCGCGACCCAGCATTTT.

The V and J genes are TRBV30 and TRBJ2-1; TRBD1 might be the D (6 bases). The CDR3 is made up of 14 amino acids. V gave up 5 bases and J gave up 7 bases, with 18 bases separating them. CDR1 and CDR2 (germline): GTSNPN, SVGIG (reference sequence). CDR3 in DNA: TGTGCCTGGTCGACAGGTCCCTCGTTGAATGAGCAGTTCTTC. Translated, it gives CAWSTGPSLNEQFF.

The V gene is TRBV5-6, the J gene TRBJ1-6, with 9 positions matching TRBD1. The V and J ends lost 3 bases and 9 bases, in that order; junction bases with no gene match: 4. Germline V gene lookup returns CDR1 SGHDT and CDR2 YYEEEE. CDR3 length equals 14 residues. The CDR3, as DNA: TGTGCCAGCAGCTGGGACAGGGTCCTTTCACCCCTCCACTTT. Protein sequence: CASSWDRVLSPLHF.

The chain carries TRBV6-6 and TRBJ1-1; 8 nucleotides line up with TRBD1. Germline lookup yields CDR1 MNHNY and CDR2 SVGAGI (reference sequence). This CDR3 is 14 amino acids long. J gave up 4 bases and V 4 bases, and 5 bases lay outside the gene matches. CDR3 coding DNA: TGTGCCAGCAGTTCCTCGACAGGGGCCACTGAAGCTTTCTTT. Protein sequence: CASSSSTGATEAFF.

The CDR3 is CASSKVRPGQFLSGANVLTF. DNA for the CDR3: TGTGCCAGCAGCAAAGTGAGGCCGGGACAGTTCCTATCTGGGGCCAACGTCCTGACTTTC. The chain is built from TRBV21-1 and TRBJ2-6; the table's D call TRBD1 went unverified against the DNA. TRBV21-1 is a pseudogene locus. CDR3 length equals 20 residues.